This TCR beta chain was observed in a study of T cell changes during pregnancy in multiple sclerosis. Trimming pared 5 bases from V and 4 bases from J, leaving 14 bases between. This CDR3 contains 14 residues. Per germline, CDR1 SEHNR and CDR2 FQNEAQ (reference sequence). TCRdb's table, derived via immunoSEQ multiplex PCR, lists solely in-frame clones and lacks some. The sample includes approximately 100,000 clones, 92% seen only once; the top ten take about 0.93%. The sequences come from peripheral blood, collected after pregnancy. The TCR originated in a female donor with multiple sclerosis, enrolled in a pregnancy study. The V call is TRBV7-9, the J call TRBJ1-2; D is possibly TRBD1 (5 bases). The CDR3 spells CASSPGDGFYGYTF. Here the CDR3 DNA reads TGTGCCAGCAGCCCGGGGGACGGATTCTATGGCTACACCTTC.